These 20 T cell receptor beta chains were sequenced from one sample in a study of blood T cell repertoires in COVID-19 (TCRdb year 2020). The library was obtained by the immunoSEQ multiplex PCR assay. Not all clones reach the TCRdb copy of this immuneACCESS table, which keeps in-frame sequences only. Checked studies attribute under half of the gap to unresolved V genes and leave the rest unexplained. Counted in this sample were approximately 76,000 clones; around nine tenths of them appeared once. The ten largest clones represent approximately 8% of the sample. Sequencing was done on a sample of peripheral blood. All receptors come from a young man with acute or convalescent COVID-19.

The chain employs TRBV28 and TRBJ2-1; 7 bases agree with TRBD2. The ends lost 2 bases at V and 7 bases at J; junction bases unmatched: 2. Looked up from germline, CDR1 is MDHEN and CDR2 is SYDVKM. This CDR3 spans 13 amino acids. The CDR3 here is CASSLAGANEQFF. CDR3 DNA sequence: TGTGCCAGCAGTTTAGCGGGAGCAAATGAGCAGTTCTTC. The complete variable domain, with remaining parts taken from reference TRBV28 and TRBJ2-1, reads DVKVTQSSRYLVKRTGEKVFLECVQDMDHENMFWYRQDPGLGLRLIYFSYDVKMKEKGDIPEGYSVSREKKERFSLILESASTNQTSMYLCASSLAGANEQFFGPGTRLTVL.

The genes are TRBV7-8 and TRBJ1-2; D ambiguous. This CDR3 comprises 13 residues. CDR1 is SGHVS, CDR2 FQNEAQ, per germline. Trimming cost V 5 bases and J 4 bases, with 11 bases left between them. The CDR3 DNA is TGTGCCAGCAGCACAGAGACCCTCTATGGCTACACCTTC. It is translated as CASSTETLYGYTF.

The V gene is TRBV16, the J gene TRBJ2-4; D not resolved. This CDR3 is built from 17 residues. The germline V and J ends were trimmed by 4 bases and 0 bases, with 16 bases remaining between them. CDR1 KGHSY and CDR2 FQNENV come from the germline V gene. Here the CDR3 reads CASSLQQSTAAKNIQYF. The CDR3 DNA reads as TGTGCCAGCAGCCTACAACAGTCTACAGCAGCCAAAAACATTCAGTACTTC.

The CDR3 loop reads CASSFRGLGTSVGHEQYF. The CDR3 DNA sequence: TGTGCCAGCAGTTTCCGTGGCTTGGGGACTAGCGTGGGCCACGAGCAGTACTTC. The J gene is TRBJ2-7, the V gene TRBV28; 10 bases are a match to TRBD2. The junction had 16 bases not matched to a gene; V was cut back by 3 bases and J by 5 bases. From germline, CDR1 is MDHEN and CDR2 SYDVKM. There are 18 residues in the CDR3.

The J gene is TRBJ1-1, the V gene TRBV5-8; maybe TRBD1 (6 bases). This CDR3 comprises 12 residues. Looked up from germline, CDR1 is SGHTS and CDR2 is YDEGEE. V dropped 4 bases and J dropped 6 bases, with 10 bases sitting between them. DNA for the CDR3: TGTGCCAGCAGCCTAAACAGGGCTGAAGCTTTCTTT. Translated, it gives CASSLNRAEAFF.

The chain recombines TRBV5-1 with TRBJ1-6, with D possibly being TRBD1 (6 bases). The V and J ends lost 9 bases and 5 bases respectively, with 15 bases between them. Germline CDR1 reads SGHRS; CDR2 reads YFSETQ. The CDR3 runs to 14 residues. CDR3 nucleotides: TGCGCCACCCCCGAGGACAGTGATAATTCACCCCTCCACTTT. Protein sequence: CATPEDSDNSPLHF.

The chain couples TRBV7-8 to TRBJ2-7; D might be TRBD1 (5 bases). V gave up 1 base and J gave up 2 bases, with 9 bases separating them. Germline CDR1 and CDR2: SGHVS and FQNEAQ. CDR3 length: 14 amino acids. The DNA for the CDR3 is TGTGCCAGCAGCTTAGTGGGGCCTACCTACGAGCAGTACTTC. Translating gives CASSLVGPTYEQYF.

The chain combines TRBV18 with TRBJ2-1; TRBD2 matches at 14 bases. V lost 7 bases and J lost 3; bases outside the gene matches: 11. The germline V gene encodes CDR1 KGHSH and CDR2 LQKENI. There are 18 residues in the CDR3. The CDR3 sequence: CASCLQVGTSGGYNEQFF. DNA of the CDR3: TGTGCCAGCTGCCTCCAGGTGGGGACTAGCGGGGGCTACAATGAGCAGTTCTTC.

The chain carries TRBV7-6 and TRBJ2-7; 11 bases match TRBD2. The ends lost 6 bases at V and 3 bases at J; junction bases unmatched: 4. Germline CDR1 and CDR2: SGHVS and FNYEAQ. There are 14 residues in the CDR3. The CDR3 region has the DNA TGTGCCAGCAGTTCCGGGACTAGCGGCTACGAGCAGTACTTC. Protein: CASSSGTSGYEQYF.

The chain employs TRBV4-2 and TRBJ2-7, with D possibly matching TRBD2 (7 bases). The CDR3 runs to 19 residues. Germline CDR1 is LGHNA and CDR2 is YNFKEQ. Trimming shortened V by 0 bases and J by 9 bases, and 30 bases separated the two germline ends. In DNA form, the CDR3 reads TGTGCCAGCAGCCAAGATGGAGGGGGAGGGACTCTCGGTACTCTGGGGCAGTACTTC. Translated, it gives CASSQDGGGGTLGTLGQYF.

The sample holds one count of this clone. The chain joins TRBV5-8 to TRBJ1-5, with 7 positions matching TRBD1. This CDR3 is 14 amino acids long. The V segment lost 2 bases and the J segment 3 bases; nucleotides outside the gene matches: 2. Germline-derived CDR1 and CDR2 are SGHTS and YDEGEE. As DNA, the CDR3 is TGTGCCAGCAGCTTCGGGACAGTCAATCAGCCCCAGCATTTT. Translating gives CASSFGTVNQPQHF.

This chain uses TRBV27 with TRBJ2-2, with D perhaps matching TRBD2 (5 bases). V was cut by 5 bases and J by 13 bases, with 20 bases left in between. The CDR3 has 14 residues. CDR1 and CDR2 (germline): MNHEY, SMNVEV (reference sequence). Written as DNA, the CDR3 is TGTGCCAGCAGTCCCCCAGGACTCCCACCGGTGCTGTTTTTT. Amino acids: CASSPPGLPPVLFF.

This clone occurred once. The V and J genes are TRBV19 and TRBJ1-5, with 7 positions matching TRBD1. CDR1 is LNHDA, CDR2 SQIVND, per germline (reference sequence). This CDR3 contains 14 residues. The ends lost 10 bases at V and 0 bases at J; junction bases unmatched: 6. CDR3: CATQTGNSNQPQHF. CDR3 coding DNA: TGTGCCACCCAGACAGGGAATAGCAATCAGCCCCAGCATTTT. Variable domain in full (rest from reference TRBV19 and TRBJ1-5): DGGITQSPKYLFRKEGQNVTLSCEQNLNHDAMYWYRQDPGQGLRLIYYSQIVNDFQKGDIAEGYSVSREKKESFPLTVTSAQKNPTAFYLCATQTGNSNQPQHFGDGTRLSIL.

This clone was observed a few times. The rearrangement uses TRBV19 and TRBJ2-3; D is ambiguous. Trimming removed 5 bases from V and 4 bases from J, with 10 bases in between. Germline V lookup: CDR1 LNHDA, CDR2 SQIVND (reference sequence). The CDR3 runs to 13 residues. CDR3 loop: CASSPVSADTQYF. The CDR3 DNA is TGTGCCAGTAGTCCCGTCTCGGCAGATACGCAGTATTTT. The full variable domain, its missing parts supplied by reference TRBV19 and TRBJ2-3, is DGGITQSPKYLFRKEGQNVTLSCEQNLNHDAMYWYRQDPGQGLRLIYYSQIVNDFQKGDIAEGYSVSREKKESFPLTVTSAQKNPTAFYLCASSPVSADTQYFGPGTRLTVL.

The chain employs TRBV15 and TRBJ1-5; 7 bases are shared with TRBD1. CDR1 is LNHNV and CDR2 is YYDKDF in the germline V gene (reference sequence). The length of the CDR3 is 20 residues. The J segment lost 0 bases and the V segment lost 6 bases, leaving 20 bases of the junction unmatched. The CDR3 region has the DNA TGTGCCACCAGTTCTTTCCACCTCCGGGACAGAGATTATAGCAATCAGCCCCAGCATTTT. Protein product: CATSSFHLRDRDYSNQPQHF.

This clone occurred a few times. The chain uses TRBV7-2 and TRBJ1-5, with 8 bases lining up with TRBD1. Germline loops: CDR1 SGHTA, CDR2 FQGNSA. The CDR3 contains 14 residues. The trim removed 4 bases at V and 7 bases at J, leaving 6 bases unmatched. CDR3 nucleotides: TGTGCCAGCAGCTCTGGACAGGGACTACAGCCCCAGCATTTT. It is translated as CASSSGQGLQPQHF.

The chain joins TRBV6-6 to TRBJ1-2; 8 nucleotides line up with TRBD1. The germline V gene has CDR1 MNHNY and CDR2 SVGAGI (reference sequence). This CDR3 has 15 residues. The junction had 11 bases not matched to a gene; V was cut back by 7 bases and J by 4 bases. The CDR3 loop is CASTQGAIGPYGYTF. The CDR3 DNA reads TGTGCCAGCACGCAGGGGGCGATAGGCCCCTATGGCTACACCTTC.

This clone was seen once. The chain recombines TRBV23-1 with TRBJ1-2; D is undetermined. TRBV23-1 is an open reading frame whose function is uncertain. The CDR3 contains 13 residues. Trimming stripped 7 bases from V and 7 bases from J, with 16 bases between. CDR3 amino acids: CASTPPGVCGYTF. In DNA form, the CDR3 reads TGCGCCAGCACCCCTCCGGGAGTTTGTGGCTACACCTTC.

The chain is built from TRBV5-4 and TRBJ2-3, with 9 bases lining up with TRBD2. The CDR3 consists of 15 residues. Unmatched junction bases numbered 2, after V lost 3 bases and J lost 0 bases. Germline CDR1 SGHNT, CDR2 YYREEE (reference sequence). DNA of the CDR3: TGTGCCAGCAGCTGGCTAGCGGGGAGCACAGATACGCAGTATTTT. It encodes CASSWLAGSTDTQYF.

V usage is TRBV7-9 and J usage is TRBJ2-3, with TRBD2 as a possible D gene (5 bases). The CDR3 is made up of 14 amino acids. CDR1 is SEHNR and CDR2 is FQNEAQ in the germline V gene (reference sequence). V lost 1 base to trimming and J lost 4 bases, with 9 bases between them. Written as DNA, the CDR3 is TGTGCCAGCAGCTTAGTATCGGGGTCAGATACGCAGTATTTT. Translation gives CASSLVSGSDTQYF.